This T cell receptor beta chain was recorded in a study of cytotoxic CD8 clonotypes in ibrutinib-treated CLL. Findings and limits, study-wide: With treatment, public clonotypes, which were uncommon, either contracted or remained stable.

T cells were sequenced at a targeted depth of 1 in 200,000 to 1 in 1 million. TCRdb's table, derived via immunoSEQ multiplex PCR, lists solely in-frame clones and lacks some. The data show some 12,000 clones, roughly 60% seen once. In its sample, this clone was seen a few times. Its specificity is unknown. The germline V gene has CDR1 MNHNS and CDR2 SASEGT. Trimming cost V 10 bases and J 1 base, with 16 bases left between them. This CDR3 contains 14 residues. This clonotype was obtained from a human donor with chronic lymphocytic leukemia. The sample was PBMCs, taken before ibrutinib treatment. V gene TRBV6-1 combines with J gene TRBJ1-1; maybe TRBD1 (5 bases). CDR3 sequence: CATIPGLRNTEAFF. The DNA of the CDR3 is TGTGCCACCATACCGGGACTTAGGAACACTGAAGCTTTCTTT.